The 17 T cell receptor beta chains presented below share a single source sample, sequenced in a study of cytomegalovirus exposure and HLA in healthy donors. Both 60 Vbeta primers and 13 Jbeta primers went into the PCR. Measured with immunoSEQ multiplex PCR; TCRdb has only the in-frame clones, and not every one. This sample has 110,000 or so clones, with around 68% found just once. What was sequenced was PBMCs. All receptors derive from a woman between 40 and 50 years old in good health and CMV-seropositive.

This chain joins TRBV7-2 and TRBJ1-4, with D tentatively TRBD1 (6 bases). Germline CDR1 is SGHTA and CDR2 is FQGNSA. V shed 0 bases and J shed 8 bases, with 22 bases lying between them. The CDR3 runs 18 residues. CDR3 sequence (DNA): TGTGCCAGCAGCTTAGCAGGCAGGGGTCAACCCGGAAAGGAAAAACTGTTTTTT. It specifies CASSLAGRGQPGKEKLFF.

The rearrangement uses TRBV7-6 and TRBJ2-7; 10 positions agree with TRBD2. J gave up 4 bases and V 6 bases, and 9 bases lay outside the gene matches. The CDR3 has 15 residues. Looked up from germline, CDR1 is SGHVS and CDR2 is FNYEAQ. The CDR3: CASSLLAGERYEQYF. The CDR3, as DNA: TGTGCCAGCAGTCTCCTAGCGGGAGAGCGATACGAGCAGTACTTC.

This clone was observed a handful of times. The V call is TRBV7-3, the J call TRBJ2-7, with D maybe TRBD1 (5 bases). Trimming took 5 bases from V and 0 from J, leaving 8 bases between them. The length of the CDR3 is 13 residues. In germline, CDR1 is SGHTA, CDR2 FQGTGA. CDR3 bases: TGTGCCAGCAGCCCGGACACCTCCTACGAGCAGTACTTC. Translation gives CASSPDTSYEQYF.

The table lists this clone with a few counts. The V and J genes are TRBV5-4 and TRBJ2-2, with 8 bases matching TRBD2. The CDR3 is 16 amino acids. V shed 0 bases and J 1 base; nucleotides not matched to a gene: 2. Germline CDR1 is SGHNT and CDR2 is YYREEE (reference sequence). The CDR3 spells CASSLDLAGNTGELFF. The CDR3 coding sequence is TGTGCCAGCAGCTTGGACCTAGCGGGGAACACCGGGGAGCTGTTTTTT.

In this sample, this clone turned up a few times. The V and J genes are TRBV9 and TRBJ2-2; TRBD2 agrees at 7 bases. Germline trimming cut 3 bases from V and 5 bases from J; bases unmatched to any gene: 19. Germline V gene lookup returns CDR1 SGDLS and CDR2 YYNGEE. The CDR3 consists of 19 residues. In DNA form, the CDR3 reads TGTGCCAGCAGCGGTAGTGCCGCGGGTTGGACTAGGCGGACCGGGGAGCTGTTTTTT. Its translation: CASSGSAAGWTRRTGELFF.

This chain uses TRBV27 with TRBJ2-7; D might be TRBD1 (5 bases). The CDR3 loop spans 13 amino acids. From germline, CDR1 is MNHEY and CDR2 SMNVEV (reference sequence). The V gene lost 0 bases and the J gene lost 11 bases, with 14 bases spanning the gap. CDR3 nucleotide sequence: TGTGCCAGCAGTTTATCCCCGGACACATCAGAGTACTTC. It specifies CASSLSPDTSEYF.

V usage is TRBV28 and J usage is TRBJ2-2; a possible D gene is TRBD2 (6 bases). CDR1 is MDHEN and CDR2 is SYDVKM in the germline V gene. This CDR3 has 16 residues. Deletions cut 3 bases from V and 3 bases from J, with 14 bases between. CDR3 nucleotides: TGTGCCAGCAGTTTCGACCTCGGGGGTGACACCGGGGAGCTGTTTTTT. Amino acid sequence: CASSFDLGGDTGELFF.

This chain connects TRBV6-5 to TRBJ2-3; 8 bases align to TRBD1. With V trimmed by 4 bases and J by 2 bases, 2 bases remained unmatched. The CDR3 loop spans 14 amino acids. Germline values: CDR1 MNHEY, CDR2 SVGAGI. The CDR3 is CASSWGQVTDTQYF. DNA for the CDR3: TGTGCCAGCAGTTGGGGACAGGTCACAGATACGCAGTATTTT.

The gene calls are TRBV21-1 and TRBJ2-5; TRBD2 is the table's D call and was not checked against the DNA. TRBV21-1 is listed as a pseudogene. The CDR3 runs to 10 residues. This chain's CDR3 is CASTFETQYF. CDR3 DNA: TGTGCCAGCACCTTTGAGACCCAGTACTTC.

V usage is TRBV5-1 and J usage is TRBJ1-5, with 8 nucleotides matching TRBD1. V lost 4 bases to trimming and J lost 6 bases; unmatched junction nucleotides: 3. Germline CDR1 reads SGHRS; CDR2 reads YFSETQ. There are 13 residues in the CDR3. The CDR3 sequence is CASSLDRAQPQHF. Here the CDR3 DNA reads TGCGCCAGCAGCCTGGACAGGGCTCAGCCCCAGCATTTT.

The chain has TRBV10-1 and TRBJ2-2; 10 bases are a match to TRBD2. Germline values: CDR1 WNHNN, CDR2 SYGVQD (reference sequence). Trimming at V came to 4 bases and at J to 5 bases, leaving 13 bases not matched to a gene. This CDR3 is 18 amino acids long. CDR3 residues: CASSGDGRAGGRTGELFF. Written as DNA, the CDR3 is TGCGCCAGCAGTGGGGATGGGCGAGCGGGGGGGAGGACCGGGGAGCTGTTTTTT.

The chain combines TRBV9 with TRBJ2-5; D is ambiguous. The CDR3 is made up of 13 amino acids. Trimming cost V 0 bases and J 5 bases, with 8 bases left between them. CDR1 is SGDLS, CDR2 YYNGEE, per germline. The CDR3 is CASSVALRETQYF. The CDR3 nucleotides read TGTGCCAGCAGCGTAGCTCTCAGGGAGACCCAGTACTTC.

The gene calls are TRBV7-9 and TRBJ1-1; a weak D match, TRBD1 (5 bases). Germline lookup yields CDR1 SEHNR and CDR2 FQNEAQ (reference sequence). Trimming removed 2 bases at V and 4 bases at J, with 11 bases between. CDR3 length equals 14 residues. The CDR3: CASSLWPGGTEAFF. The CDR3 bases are TGTGCCAGCAGCTTATGGCCGGGGGGCACTGAAGCTTTCTTT. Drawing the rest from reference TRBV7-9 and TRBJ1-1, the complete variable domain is DTGVSQNPRHKITKRGQNVTFRCDPISEHNRLYWYRQTLGQGPEFLTYFQNEAQLEKSRLLSDRFSAERPKGSFSTLEIQRTEQGDSAMYLCASSLWPGGTEAFFGQGTRLTVV.

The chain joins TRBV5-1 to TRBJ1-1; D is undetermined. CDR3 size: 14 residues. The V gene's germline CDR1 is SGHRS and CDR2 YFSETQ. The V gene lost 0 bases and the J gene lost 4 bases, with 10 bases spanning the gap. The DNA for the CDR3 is TGCGCCAGCAGCTTGGACGGGGATCCCACTGAAGCTTTCTTT. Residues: CASSLDGDPTEAFF.

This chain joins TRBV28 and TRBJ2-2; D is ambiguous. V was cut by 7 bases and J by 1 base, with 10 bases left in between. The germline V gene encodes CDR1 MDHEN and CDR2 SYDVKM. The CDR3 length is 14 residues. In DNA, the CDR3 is TGTGCCAGCATACGACCGGGGAACACCGGGGAGCTGTTTTTT. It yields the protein CASIRPGNTGELFF.

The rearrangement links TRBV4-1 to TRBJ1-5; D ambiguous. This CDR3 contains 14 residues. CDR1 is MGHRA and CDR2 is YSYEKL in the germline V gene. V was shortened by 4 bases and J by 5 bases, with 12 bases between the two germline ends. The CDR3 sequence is CASSRTQPDQPQHF. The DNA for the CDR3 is TGCGCCAGCAGCCGAACACAGCCCGATCAGCCCCAGCATTTT.

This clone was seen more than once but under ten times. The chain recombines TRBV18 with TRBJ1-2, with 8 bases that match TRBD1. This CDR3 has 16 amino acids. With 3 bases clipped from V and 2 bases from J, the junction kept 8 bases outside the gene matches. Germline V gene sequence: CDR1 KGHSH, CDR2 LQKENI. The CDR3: CASSPPRTGKNYGYTF. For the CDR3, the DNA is TGTGCCAGCTCACCCCCTCGGACAGGGAAAAACTATGGCTACACCTTC.